This T cell receptor (beta chain) was sequenced for a study of molecular identifiers for immune sequencing clone quantification. Each library that profiled naive CD8 cells came from 20,000 to 1,000,000 sorted cells with 10%, 30% or 50% RNA. It was with previously described methods and listed TCR primers that bulk TCR libraries were made. MiXCR, applied by TCRdb to the PCR reads, yields one record per CDR3 protein. The sample lists some 650,000 distinct CDR3 sequences; less than 20% were seen once. The CDR3 runs to 17 residues. V lost 5 bases, J lost 3 bases, and 14 bases stayed unmatched. Germline V CDR1 and CDR2: MNHEY, SMNVEV (reference sequence).

The sample taken for sequencing was naive CD8+ T cells from blood, with Jurkat cell RNA spiked in. This sample's subset: FACS-sorted CD8+CD4-CCR7+CD45RA+ naive T cells. The clonotype comes from a human donor in good health. Some libraries in this study had Jurkat cell RNA spiked in. This chain joins TRBV27 and TRBJ2-7, with TRBD1 matching 9 bases. The CDR3 protein is CASSTDDRGGPHYEQYF. CDR3 nucleotides: TGTGCCAGCAGTACGGACGACAGGGGGGGCCCCCACTACGAGCAGTACTTC.